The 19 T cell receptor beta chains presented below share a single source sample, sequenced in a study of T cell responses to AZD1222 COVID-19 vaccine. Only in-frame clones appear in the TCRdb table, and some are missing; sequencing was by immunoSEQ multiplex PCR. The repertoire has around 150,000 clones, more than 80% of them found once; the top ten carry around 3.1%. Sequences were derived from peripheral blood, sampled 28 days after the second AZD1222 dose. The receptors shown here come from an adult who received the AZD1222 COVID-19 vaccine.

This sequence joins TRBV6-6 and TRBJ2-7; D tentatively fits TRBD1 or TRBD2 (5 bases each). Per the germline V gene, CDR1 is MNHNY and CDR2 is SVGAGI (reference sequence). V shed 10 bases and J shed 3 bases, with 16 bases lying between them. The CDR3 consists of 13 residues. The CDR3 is CATLGAADYEQYF. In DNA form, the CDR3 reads TGTGCCACCCTTGGGGCAGCGGACTACGAGCAGTACTTC.

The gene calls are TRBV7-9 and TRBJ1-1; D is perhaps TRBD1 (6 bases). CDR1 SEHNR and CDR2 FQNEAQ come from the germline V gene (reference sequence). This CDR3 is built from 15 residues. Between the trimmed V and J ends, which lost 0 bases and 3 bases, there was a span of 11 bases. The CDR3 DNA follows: TGTGCCAGCAGCTTAGCGAGGGGGTGGGACACTGAAGCTTTCTTT. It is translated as CASSLARGWDTEAFF.

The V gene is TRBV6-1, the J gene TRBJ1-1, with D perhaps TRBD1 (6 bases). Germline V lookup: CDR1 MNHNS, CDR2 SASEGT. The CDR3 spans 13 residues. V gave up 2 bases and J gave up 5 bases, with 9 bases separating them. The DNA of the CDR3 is TGTGCCAGCAGTGAAACAGGGCGGACTGAAGCTTTCTTT. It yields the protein CASSETGRTEAFF.

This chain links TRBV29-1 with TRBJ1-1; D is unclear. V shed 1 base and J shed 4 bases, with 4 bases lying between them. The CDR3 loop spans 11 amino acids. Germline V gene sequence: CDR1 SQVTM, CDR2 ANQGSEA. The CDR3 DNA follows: TGCAGCGTTGAAGGGAGCACTGAAGCTTTCTTT. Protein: CSVEGSTEAFF.

DNA of the CDR3: TGTGCAAGTCGCTTAGATCAAGCGGGAGGCTACGAGCAGTACTTC. It translates to CASRLDQAGGYEQYF. The chain is built from TRBV12-2 and TRBJ2-7; the table's D gene call, TRBD2, was not cross checked with the DNA. TRBV12-2 is shown as a pseudogene. CDR3 size: 15 residues.

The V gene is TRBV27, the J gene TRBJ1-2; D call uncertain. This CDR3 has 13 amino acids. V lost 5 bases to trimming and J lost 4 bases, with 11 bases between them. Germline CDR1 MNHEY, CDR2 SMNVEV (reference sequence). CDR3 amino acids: CASSTVGGYGYTF. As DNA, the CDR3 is TGTGCCAGCAGTACCGTCGGTGGCTATGGCTACACCTTC.

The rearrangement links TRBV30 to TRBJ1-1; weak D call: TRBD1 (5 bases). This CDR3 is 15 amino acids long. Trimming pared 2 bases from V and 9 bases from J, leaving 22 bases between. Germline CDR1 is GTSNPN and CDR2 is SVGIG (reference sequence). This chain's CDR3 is CAWSLRRSGGDKAFF. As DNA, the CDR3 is TGTGCCTGGAGTCTCCGGAGGTCGGGGGGGGATAAAGCTTTCTTT.

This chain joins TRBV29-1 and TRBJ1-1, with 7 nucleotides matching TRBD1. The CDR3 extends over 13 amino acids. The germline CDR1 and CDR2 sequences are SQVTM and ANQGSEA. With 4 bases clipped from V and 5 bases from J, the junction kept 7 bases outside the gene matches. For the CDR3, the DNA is TGCAGCGTTGTGTCAGGGGGTTGGACTGAAGCTTTCTTT. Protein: CSVVSGGWTEAFF.

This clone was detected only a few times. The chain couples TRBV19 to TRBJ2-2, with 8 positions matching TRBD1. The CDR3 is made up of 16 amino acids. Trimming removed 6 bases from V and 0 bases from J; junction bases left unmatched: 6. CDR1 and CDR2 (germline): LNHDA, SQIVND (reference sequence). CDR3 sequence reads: CASSLGQGTNTGELFF. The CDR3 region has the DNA TGTGCCAGTAGCCTCGGACAGGGTACGAACACCGGGGAGCTGTTTTTT.

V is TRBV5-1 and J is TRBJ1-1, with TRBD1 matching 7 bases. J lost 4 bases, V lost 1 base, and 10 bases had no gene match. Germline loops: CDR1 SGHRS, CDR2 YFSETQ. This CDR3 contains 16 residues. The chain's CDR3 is CASSLKGGGGLTEAFF. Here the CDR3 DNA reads TGCGCCAGCAGCTTGAAGGGTGGAGGGGGCCTCACTGAAGCTTTCTTT.

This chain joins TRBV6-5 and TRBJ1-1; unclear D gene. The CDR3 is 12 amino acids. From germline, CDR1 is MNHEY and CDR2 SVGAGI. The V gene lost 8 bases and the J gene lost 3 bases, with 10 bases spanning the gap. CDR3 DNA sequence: TGTGCCAGCGGGAGGACGGACACTGAAGCTTTCTTT. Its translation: CASGRTDTEAFF.

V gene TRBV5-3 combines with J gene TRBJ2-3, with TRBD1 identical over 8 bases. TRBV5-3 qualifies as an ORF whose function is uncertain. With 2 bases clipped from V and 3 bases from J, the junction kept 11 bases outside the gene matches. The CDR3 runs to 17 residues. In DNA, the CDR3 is TGTGCCAGAAGCTTCTCCATCTCAGGGGGCATAACAGATACGCAGTATTTT. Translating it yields CARSFSISGGITDTQYF.

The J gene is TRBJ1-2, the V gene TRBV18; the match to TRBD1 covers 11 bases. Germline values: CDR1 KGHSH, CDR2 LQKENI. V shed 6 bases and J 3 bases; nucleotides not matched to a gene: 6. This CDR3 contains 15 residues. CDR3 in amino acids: CASSGQGAFDYGYTF. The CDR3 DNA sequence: TGTGCCAGCTCCGGACAGGGGGCGTTTGACTATGGCTACACCTTC.

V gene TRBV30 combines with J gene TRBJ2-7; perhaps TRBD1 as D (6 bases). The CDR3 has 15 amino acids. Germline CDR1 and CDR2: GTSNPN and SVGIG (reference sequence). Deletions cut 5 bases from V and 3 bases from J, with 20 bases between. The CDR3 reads CAWFDRFSSHYEQYF. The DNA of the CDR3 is TGTGCCTGGTTCGACAGGTTCTCCTCCCACTACGAGCAGTACTTC.

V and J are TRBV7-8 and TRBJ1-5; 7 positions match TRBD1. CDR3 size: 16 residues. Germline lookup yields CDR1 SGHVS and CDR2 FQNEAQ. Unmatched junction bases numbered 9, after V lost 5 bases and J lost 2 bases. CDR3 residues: CASSLTGASGNQPQHF. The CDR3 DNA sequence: TGTGCCAGCAGCCTTACAGGGGCGAGTGGCAATCAGCCCCAGCATTTT. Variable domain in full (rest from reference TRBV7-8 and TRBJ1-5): GAGVSQSPRYKVAKRGQDVALRCDPISGHVSLFWYQQALGQGPEFLTYFQNEAQLDKSGLPSDRFFAERPEGSVSTLKIQRTQQEDSAVYLCASSLTGASGNQPQHFGDGTRLSIL.

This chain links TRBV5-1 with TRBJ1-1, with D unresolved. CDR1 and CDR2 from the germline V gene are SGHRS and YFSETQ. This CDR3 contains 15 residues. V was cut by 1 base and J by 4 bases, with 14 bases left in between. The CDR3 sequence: CASSLSMTPGTEAFF. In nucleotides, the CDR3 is TGCGCCAGCAGCTTGAGTATGACGCCGGGCACTGAAGCTTTCTTT. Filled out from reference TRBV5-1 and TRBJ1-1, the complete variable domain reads KAGVTQTPRYLIKTRGQQVTLSCSPISGHRSVSWYQQTPGQGLQFLFEYFSETQRNKGNFPGRFSGRQFSNSRSEMNVSTLELGDSALYLCASSLSMTPGTEAFFGQGTRLTVV.

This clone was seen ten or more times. As DNA, the CDR3 is TGTGCCAGCAGTGATGGGTACGAGTCCTCTGGAAACACCATATATTTT. Its protein is CASSDGYESSGNTIYF. The chain is built from TRBV25-1 and TRBJ1-3, with D hard to call. CDR1 is MGHDK and CDR2 is SYGVNS in the germline V gene. The germline V and J ends were trimmed by 3 bases and 0 bases, with 12 bases remaining between them. The CDR3 length is 16 residues.

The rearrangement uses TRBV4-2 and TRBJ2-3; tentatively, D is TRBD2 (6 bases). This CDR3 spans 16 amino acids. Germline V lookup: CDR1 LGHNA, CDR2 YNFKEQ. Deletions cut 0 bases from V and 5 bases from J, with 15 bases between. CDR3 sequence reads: CASSQEGGLRGDTQYF. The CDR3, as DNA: TGTGCCAGCAGCCAAGAGGGGGGACTTAGGGGAGATACGCAGTATTTT.

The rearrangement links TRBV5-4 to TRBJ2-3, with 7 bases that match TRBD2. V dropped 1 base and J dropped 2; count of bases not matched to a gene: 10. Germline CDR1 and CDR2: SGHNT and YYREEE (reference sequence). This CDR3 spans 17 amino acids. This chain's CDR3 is CASSLRKSSGPTDTQYF. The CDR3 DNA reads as TGTGCCAGCAGCTTGCGCAAATCTAGCGGCCCCACAGATACGCAGTATTTT.